These 8 T cell receptor beta chains originate from one sample sequenced in a study of blood T cell repertoires in COVID-19. The assay was immunoSEQ multiplex PCR, and TCRdb's table has in-frame clones only and misses some. The sample has 200,000 to 250,000 clones, approximately 80% seen once. Sequenced input: peripheral blood. Receptor source: a woman between 18 and 30 years old with acute or convalescent COVID-19.

This CDR3 is CASSLPLGLNYGYTF. The CDR3 coding sequence is TGCGCCAGCAGCCTCCCTTTGGGGCTAAACTATGGCTACACCTTC. The chain couples TRBV4-1 to TRBJ1-2; D perhaps matches TRBD1 (5 bases). The V and J ends lost 4 bases and 2 bases respectively, with 14 bases between them. From germline, CDR1 is MGHRA and CDR2 YSYEKL. The CDR3 has 15 residues.

The rearrangement links TRBV18 to TRBJ1-3, with TRBD1 as a possible D gene (6 bases). CDR1 KGHSH and CDR2 LQKENI come from the germline V gene. Trimming shortened V by 5 bases and J by 4 bases, and 12 bases separated the two germline ends. The CDR3 runs to 14 residues. The CDR3 is CASSVDRQGNTIYF. The CDR3, as DNA: TGTGCCAGCTCAGTCGACAGGCAAGGAAACACCATATATTTT.

This chain links TRBV13 with TRBJ1-3; D might be TRBD1 (6 bases). The germline V gene has CDR1 PRHDT and CDR2 FYEKMQ (reference sequence). CDR3 length: 17 residues. V was cut by 6 bases and J by 0 bases, with 18 bases left in between. Here the CDR3 DNA reads TGTGCCAGCAGTGTTTTTGGGGGGGCATACTCTGGAAACACCATATATTTT. Translated: CASSVFGGAYSGNTIYF.

The chain employs TRBV7-2 and TRBJ1-1, with TRBD1 matching over 10 bases. Germline CDR1 SGHTA, CDR2 FQGNSA. The CDR3 has 15 residues. V was clipped by 5 bases and J by 4 bases; unmatched bases: 7. The CDR3 reads CASSPWTGGVTEAFF. The CDR3 coding sequence is TGTGCCAGCAGCCCCTGGACAGGGGGTGTCACTGAAGCTTTCTTT. Filled out from reference TRBV7-2 and TRBJ1-1, the complete variable domain reads GAGVSQSPSNKVTEKGKDVELRCDPISGHTALYWYRQSLGQGLEFLIYFQGNSAPDKSGLPSDRFSAERTGGSVSTLTIQRTQQEDSAVYLCASSPWTGGVTEAFFGQGTRLTVV.

V gene TRBV14 combines with J gene TRBJ2-6; TRBD2 matches 7 bases. Germline loops: CDR1 SGHDN, CDR2 FVKESK. V shed 3 bases, J shed 1 base, and the junction held 12 bases outside the gene matches. The CDR3 consists of 19 residues. This CDR3 is CASSQTGGLRGSGANVLTF. CDR3 coding DNA: TGTGCCAGCAGCCAGACGGGAGGATTGAGGGGTTCTGGGGCCAACGTCCTGACTTTC.

The chain carries TRBV7-2 and TRBJ1-5, with D hard to call. The V end was cut by 4 bases, the J end by 0 bases, with 13 bases between. CDR1 SGHTA and CDR2 FQGNSA come from the germline V gene. The CDR3 loop spans 16 amino acids. In DNA form, the CDR3 reads TGTGCCAGCAGCTCTCCATCGGAGTCTAGCAATCAGCCCCAGCATTTT. Amino acids: CASSSPSESSNQPQHF.

V usage is TRBV6-2 or TRBV6-3 and J usage is TRBJ1-5; tentatively, D is TRBD1 (5 bases). Trimming left V 5 bases short and J 11 bases short, with 10 bases between. The CDR3 totals 11 residues. In germline, CDR1 is MNHEY, CDR2 SVGEGT. The CDR3 DNA reads as TGTGCCAGCAGTGGGGGGGGGACCCAGCATTTT. Translation gives CASSGGGTQHF.

This rearrangement joins TRBV21-1 to TRBJ2-4; the table's D call TRBD2 went unverified against the DNA. TRBV21-1 is labeled a pseudogene. The CDR3 length is 23 residues. The chain's CDR3 is CARSCRHTGTSGSYSRNKNIQYF. CDR3 DNA: TGTGCCAGGTCTTGCCGCCATACCGGGACTAGCGGGAGTTACTCCCGAAACAAAAACATTCAGTACTTC.